What follows are 32 T cell receptor beta chains derived from one specimen sequenced in a study of T cell clonality in common variable immunodeficiency. Produced via immunoSEQ multiplex PCR; TCRdb's table is partial and in-frame only. Found here are tens of thousands of clones, no singletons; the ten largest cover under 2%. The sample taken for sequencing was peripheral blood mononuclear cells. The receptors were gathered from a person aged 18 to 75 in good health.

This clone was detected ten times or more. The read finishes 3 residues shy of the CDR3 end, and the germline J gene is used to complete it. This chain connects TRBV7-9 to TRBJ2-3, with D uncertain. Germline assignment: CDR1 SEHNR and CDR2 FQNEAQ (reference sequence). This CDR3 region has 14 residues. V shed 4 bases and J shed 6 bases, with 14 bases lying between them. The CDR3 reads CASSSHYRTDTQYF. The covered CDR3 bases are TGTGCCAGCAGCTCCCACTACCGAACGGATACG. Based on the CDR3 plus reference TRBV7-9 and TRBJ2-3, the full variable domain is DTGVSQNPRHKITKRGQNVTFRCDPISEHNRLYWYRQTLGQGPEFLTYFQNEAQLEKSRLLSDRFSAERPKGSFSTLEIQRTEQGDSAMYLCASSSHYRTDTQYFGPGTRLTVL.

This clone was seen repeatedly, ten times or more. The CDR3 extends 3 residues past the end of the read, so its final part is completed from the germline J gene. The gene calls are TRBV18 and TRBJ2-7, with D tentatively TRBD1 (5 bases). This CDR3 is 14 amino acids long. Deletions cut 6 bases from V and 5 bases from J, with 17 bases between. Per germline, CDR1 KGHSH and CDR2 LQKENI. The DNA read from the CDR3 is TGTGCCAGCTCCGGCGGACACTCTCCCCACGAG. It codes for CASSGGHSPHE. The whole CDR3 region reads CASSGGHSPHEQYF. Filled out from reference TRBV18 and TRBJ2-7, the complete variable domain reads NAGVMQNPRHLVRRRGQEARLRCSPMKGHSHVYWYRQLPEEGLKFMVYLQKENIIDESGMPKERFSAEFPKEGPSILRIQQVVRGDSAAYFCASSGGHSPHEQYFGPGTRLTVT.

This clone has ten or more counts. Incomplete CDR3 DNA: TGCGCCAGCAGCCAAGTGGGGTCGGCTAGCGGGGCAGATACG. Translating gives CASSQVGSASGADT. The full CDR3 is CASSQVGSASGADTQYF. The chain recombines TRBV4-1 with TRBJ2-3; 9 positions agree with TRBD2. The CDR3 extends 3 residues past the end of the read, so its final part is completed from the germline J gene. Per the germline V gene, CDR1 is MGHRA and CDR2 is YSYEKL. V trimming: 1 base; J trimming: 4 bases; junction bases outside the gene matches: 9. This CDR3 has 17 residues.

This clone was seen many times. The read is 3 residues too short to cover the CDR3 end, so that end is filled in from the germline J gene. The sample has other DNA sequences that encode this CDR3 too. The V gene is TRBV19, the J gene TRBJ2-1, with 11 positions matching TRBD2. The V and J ends lost 5 bases and 8 bases, in that order; junction bases with no gene match: 11. The CDR3 consists of 16 residues. Germline CDR1 reads LNHDA; CDR2 reads SQIVND (reference sequence). The CDR3 here is CASSFGSSGGWDEQFF. The DNA read from the CDR3 is TGTGCCAGTAGTTTTGGGTCTAGCGGGGGGTGGGATGAG. Full variable domain (remainder filled in from reference TRBV19 and TRBJ2-1): DGGITQSPKYLFRKEGQNVTLSCEQNLNHDAMYWYRQDPGQGLRLIYYSQIVNDFQKGDIAEGYSVSREKKESFPLTVTSAQKNPTAFYLCASSFGSSGGWDEQFFGPGTRLTVL.

This clone was seen repeatedly, ten times or more. The junction departs from the called germline gene at one end, perhaps through a read error. The read gets to within 3 residues of the CDR3 end, and the germline J gene fills in the rest. The chain employs TRBV4-2 and TRBJ2-1; D unclear. The CDR3 has 13 amino acids. Germline lookup yields CDR1 LGHNA and CDR2 YNFKEQ. The CDR3 reads CASSRSYGNEQFF. Incomplete CDR3 DNA: TGCGCCAGCAGCCGAAGCTATGGCAATGAG.

Many counts were recorded for this clone. CDR3: CASSQVPGPNYGYTF. CDR3 DNA (partial): TGCGCCAGCAGCCAAGTCCCTGGGCCCAACTATGGC. The rearrangement joins TRBV4-1 to TRBJ1-2, with D unresolved. The CDR3 end falls 3 residues outside the read, so it is completed with the germline J gene. From germline, CDR1 is MGHRA and CDR2 YSYEKL. The CDR3 contains 15 residues. Between the trimmed V and J ends, which lost 1 base and 2 bases, there was a span of 11 bases.

This clone came up many times. With the read ending 3 residues before the CDR3 end, the germline J gene is used to fill in that end. V and J are TRBV9 and TRBJ2-3, with D perhaps matching TRBD2 (6 bases). Germline V gene sequence: CDR1 SGDLS, CDR2 YYNGEE. The CDR3 has 13 amino acids. V was trimmed by 3 bases and J by 4 bases, leaving 9 bases between them. The sequenced part of the CDR3 DNA is TGTGCCAGCAGCGGGACTACCTCAGATACG. It encodes CASSGTTSDT. The full CDR3 sequence reads CASSGTTSDTQYF.

This clone was seen repeatedly, ten times or more. CDR3 region: CASSPPPLAGAKNIQYF. The sequenced CDR3 bases are TGTGCCAGCAGCCCCCCCCCTCTAGCGGGAGCCAAAAACATT. V is TRBV4-2 and J is TRBJ2-4; 8 bases agree with TRBD2. Read data end 3 residues before the CDR3 end; the end is taken from the germline J gene. The J segment lost 0 bases and the V segment lost 4 bases, leaving 8 bases of the junction unmatched. The CDR3 contains 17 residues. Per the germline V gene, CDR1 is LGHNA and CDR2 is YNFKEQ.

This clone was counted ten times or more. The CDR3 is cut off 3 residues early in the read; its end comes from the germline J gene. The V and J genes are TRBV14 and TRBJ2-7, with D tentatively TRBD1 (6 bases). CDR1 and CDR2 from the germline V gene are SGHDN and FVKESK. The CDR3 consists of 13 residues. The V gene lost 5 bases and the J gene lost 2 bases, with 10 bases spanning the gap. The covered CDR3 bases are TGTGCCAGCAGCTCGGGACATACCTACGAG. Amino acid sequence: CASSSGHTYE. The CDR3 in its entirety is CASSSGHTYEQYF.

This clone was counted at least ten times. Read sequence stops 3 residues before the CDR3 end, and the germline J gene provides the missing end. The chain joins TRBV13 to TRBJ2-2, with 13 bases fitting TRBD2. The germline gives CDR1 PRHDT, CDR2 FYEKMQ (reference sequence). The CDR3 sequence is 18 residues long. The J segment lost 3 bases and the V segment lost 5 bases, leaving 9 bases of the junction unmatched. CDR3 loop: CASSPKGLAGWYTGELFF. CDR3 bases read: TGTGCCAGCAGCCCCAAGGGACTAGCGGGATGGTACACCGGGGAG.

This clone has at least ten counts. The observed sequence ends 3 residues before the CDR3 terminus, with the missing tail filled in from the germline J gene. V and J are TRBV9 and TRBJ2-3; tentatively, D is TRBD1 (5 bases). Germline V gene sequence: CDR1 SGDLS, CDR2 YYNGEE. The CDR3 covers 16 residues. V was pared by 0 bases and J by 1 base, with 12 bases between. This chain's CDR3 is CASSVAPRAGTDTQYF. The part of the CDR3 DNA that was read is TGTGCCAGCAGCGTAGCTCCCAGGGCTGGCACAGATACG.

This clone appeared many times. The CDR3 end is not reached by the read, which stops 3 residues before it; the germline J gene fills it in. This sequence joins TRBV7-9 and TRBJ1-1, with a tentative D call TRBD1 (6 bases). Germline CDR1 is SEHNR and CDR2 is FQNEAQ (reference sequence). The CDR3 sequence is 15 residues long. V gave up 5 bases and J gave up 4 bases, with 17 bases separating them. Partial CDR3 DNA: TGTGCCAGCAGCCCGCACCAAGGGGGTGGCACTGAA. It yields the protein CASSPHQGGGTE. The whole CDR3 protein reads CASSPHQGGGTEAFF.

This clone was observed many times. The DNA ends 3 residues before the CDR3 does, and the rest of the CDR3 is filled in from the germline J gene. The chain joins TRBV30 to TRBJ2-1; 8 bases line up with TRBD2. CDR1 is GTSNPN, CDR2 SVGIG, per germline (reference sequence). There are 13 residues in the CDR3. V was pared by 5 bases and J by 5 bases, with 5 bases of the junction left unmatched. Partial CDR3 DNA: TGTGCCTGGGAAGCGGGAGATAACAATGAG. Amino acids: CAWEAGDNNE. The full CDR3 reads CAWEAGDNNEQFF.

This clone has a count of ten or more. The sequenced CDR3 bases are TGCAGTGCTAGAGATCTTTACAGACAGACTAGCGGGGAAGCGAGCTCCTACAATGAG. It encodes CSARDLYRQTSGEASSYNE. From start to end, the CDR3 is CSARDLYRQTSGEASSYNEQFF. The chain uses TRBV20-1 and TRBJ2-1, with 11 bases fitting TRBD2. The read finishes 3 residues shy of the CDR3 end, and the germline J gene is used to complete it. Germline values: CDR1 DFQATT, CDR2 SNEGSKA (reference sequence). This CDR3 is built from 22 residues. V lost 0 bases to trimming and J lost 0 bases; unmatched junction nucleotides: 19.

This clone was counted at least ten times. The read comes to an end 3 residues before the CDR3 does, leaving the germline J gene to fill in the end. The gene calls are TRBV20-1 and TRBJ1-2; TRBD1 agrees at 7 bases. Germline CDR1 reads DFQATT; CDR2 reads SNEGSKA (reference sequence). This CDR3 contains 12 residues. This CDR3 reads CSASDRVGGYTF. CDR3 DNA (partial): TGCAGTGCTAGTGACAGGGTCGGGGGC.

This clone was seen at least ten times. The CDR3 end lies 3 residues beyond the end of the read and is filled in from the germline J gene. The rearrangement joins TRBV6-1 to TRBJ2-1; no clear D gene. The CDR3 is made up of 15 amino acids. The germline V and J ends were trimmed by 2 bases and 4 bases, with 12 bases remaining between them. CDR1 and CDR2 from the germline V gene are MNHNS and SASEGT. CDR3 bases read: TGTGCCAGCAGTGAATATAGAGTAGAATACAATGAG. This encodes CASSEYRVEYNE. The complete CDR3 reads CASSEYRVEYNEQFF.

This clone came up many times. The CDR3 end falls 3 residues outside the read, so it is completed with the germline J gene. The rearrangement uses TRBV2 and TRBJ2-1; 8 nucleotides align to TRBD2. The V segment lost 4 bases and the J segment 7 bases; nucleotides outside the gene matches: 9. This CDR3 comprises 15 residues. Germline CDR1 is SNHLY and CDR2 is FYNNEI. Incomplete CDR3 DNA: TGTGCCAGCAGTGTTGAGGGACTAGGGAGTAATGAG. This encodes CASSVEGLGSNE. The full CDR3 reads CASSVEGLGSNEQFF.

This clone was observed a handful of times. The read stops 3 residues short of the end of the CDR3; the missing end is completed from the germline J gene. The chain combines TRBV20-1 with TRBJ1-1, with a possible D match to TRBD1 (6 bases). Per the germline V gene, CDR1 is DFQATT and CDR2 is SNEGSKA (reference sequence). The CDR3 is 14 amino acids. Trimming cost V 4 bases and J 0 bases, with 12 bases left between them. The CDR3 protein is CSATERGMNTEAFF. CDR3 bases read: TGCAGTGCTACCGAGAGGGGGATGAACACTGAA.

This clone was counted at least ten times. The read comes to an end 3 residues before the CDR3 does, leaving the germline J gene to fill in the end. The chain uses TRBV11-2 and TRBJ2-1, with D unclear. V gave up 1 base and J gave up 4 bases, with 5 bases separating them. The germline gives CDR1 SGHAT, CDR2 FQNNGV. The CDR3 extends over 13 amino acids. The CDR3 spells CASSLAQYNEQFF. The sequenced CDR3 bases are TGTGCCAGCAGCTTAGCACAATACAATGAG.

This clone was counted at least ten times. The sequence runs out 3 residues before the end of the CDR3; the remainder is reconstructed from the germline J gene. The chain recombines TRBV19 with TRBJ1-2, with 8 bases lining up with TRBD1. The CDR3 has 13 amino acids. With V trimmed by 6 bases and J by 7 bases, 7 bases remained unmatched. Germline V lookup: CDR1 LNHDA, CDR2 SQIVND (reference sequence). Partial CDR3 DNA: TGTGCCAGTAGACGCCAGGGGGCGAGTGGC. Translating it yields CASRRQGASG. The complete CDR3 reads CASRRQGASGYTF. The whole variable domain, filled in from reference TRBV19 and TRBJ1-2, reads DGGITQSPKYLFRKEGQNVTLSCEQNLNHDAMYWYRQDPGQGLRLIYYSQIVNDFQKGDIAEGYSVSREKKESFPLTVTSAQKNPTAFYLCASRRQGASGYTFGSGTRLTVV.

This clone was seen ten or more times. The read is 3 residues too short to cover the CDR3 end, so that end is filled in from the germline J gene. V usage is TRBV2 and J usage is TRBJ2-7; 7 bases are a match to TRBD1. Germline lookup yields CDR1 SNHLY and CDR2 FYNNEI. The V and J ends lost 8 bases and 2 bases, in that order; junction bases with no gene match: 6. The CDR3 covers 13 residues. The CDR3 bases that were read are TGTGCCAGCCACGAACAGGGGCCCTACGAG. It specifies CASHEQGPYE. The entire CDR3 protein is CASHEQGPYEQYF.

In its sample, this clone was seen many times. The read falls 3 residues short of the CDR3 end, and the missing part is taken from the germline J gene. The chain joins TRBV10-3 to TRBJ1-2, with 8 bases identical to TRBD1. Germline assignment: CDR1 ENHRY and CDR2 SYGVKD. The CDR3 covers 15 residues. The part of the CDR3 DNA that was read is TGTGCCATCAGTGAACGGACAGGGTCTCCTAGAGGC. It translates to CAISERTGSPRG. The entire CDR3 is CAISERTGSPRGYTF.

This clone was found many times. The read terminates 3 residues before the CDR3 end, so the remaining end is supplied by the germline J gene. The chain links TRBV29-1 to TRBJ1-2; TRBD1 matches 7 bases. CDR1 and CDR2 from the germline V gene are SQVTM and ANQGSEA. The CDR3 spans 14 residues. Trimming at V came to 1 base and at J to 4 bases, leaving 6 bases not matched to a gene. CDR3 DNA (partial): TGCAGCGTTGAAGGGGGTACAGGGGTCTATGGC. Amino acid sequence: CSVEGGTGVYG. The complete CDR3 sequence is CSVEGGTGVYGYTF.

This clone was seen at least ten times. The read is 3 residues too short to cover the CDR3 end, so that end is filled in from the germline J gene. This chain connects TRBV6-2 or TRBV6-3 to TRBJ2-7; 7 bases line up with TRBD1. This CDR3 spans 12 amino acids. Germline V gene data show CDR1 as MNHEY and CDR2 as SVGEGT. Trimming took 10 bases from V and 3 from J; bases not matched to a gene: 6. The CDR3 spells CATQGDNYEQYF. The DNA read from the CDR3 is TGTGCCACGCAGGGGGACAACTACGAG.

This clone was picked up many times. The DNA ends 3 residues before the CDR3 does, and the rest of the CDR3 is filled in from the germline J gene. This chain uses TRBV5-1 with TRBJ2-1; 7 bases agree with TRBD1. The CDR3 contains 15 residues. Germline CDR1 SGHRS, CDR2 YFSETQ. V shed 4 bases and J 7 bases; nucleotides not matched to a gene: 11. This CDR3 is CASSERQGVGNEQFF. CDR3 bases read: TGCGCCAGCAGCGAGAGACAGGGTGTTGGGAATGAG.

Comment on this clone: The sequence runs out 3 residues before the end of the CDR3; the remainder is reconstructed from the germline J gene. This chain connects TRBV19 to TRBJ2-1; 12 bases align to TRBD2. J was trimmed by 9 bases and V by 3 bases; bases with no gene match: 6. The germline V gene encodes CDR1 LNHDA and CDR2 SQIVND (reference sequence). CDR3 length: 15 amino acids. The part of the CDR3 DNA that was read is TGTGCCAGTAGTATCTCGACTAGCGGGAGTGCTGAG. Translated: CASSISTSGSAE. The CDR3 reads in full as CASSISTSGSAEQFF.

This clone was seen ten or more times. Read coverage stops 3 residues before the CDR3 terminus; the germline J gene supplies the remainder. This rearrangement joins TRBV30 to TRBJ1-1, with D possibly TRBD1 on 5 matching bases. The CDR3 contains 11 residues. Germline CDR1 and CDR2: GTSNPN and SVGIG (reference sequence). V lost 3 bases, J lost 5 bases, and 7 bases lay in between. CDR3 DNA, as far as it was read: TGTGCCTGGAGACGGGGGACTGAA. Amino acids: CAWRRGTE. The whole CDR3 sequence reads CAWRRGTEAFF.

This clone was detected ten times or more. The missing CDR3 end, 3 residues past where the read stops, is filled in from the germline J gene. This sequence joins TRBV28 and TRBJ2-3, with 10 nucleotides matching TRBD2. The V and J ends lost 8 bases and 3 bases, in that order; junction bases with no gene match: 2. The CDR3 length is 13 residues. Germline assignment: CDR1 MDHEN and CDR2 SYDVKM. The part of the CDR3 DNA that was read is TGTGCCAGCGATAGCGGGGGGACAGATACG. Translating gives CASDSGGTDT. The entire CDR3 protein reads CASDSGGTDTQYF.

This clone was counted at least ten times. Read data end 3 residues before the CDR3 end; the end is taken from the germline J gene. The chain is built from TRBV5-1 and TRBJ1-3, with TRBD1 as a possible D gene (6 bases). CDR3 length: 14 amino acids. Germline V lookup: CDR1 SGHRS, CDR2 YFSETQ. The CDR3: CASSPLGGPSEIYF. The sequenced CDR3 bases are TGCGCCAGCAGCCCCCTCGGGGGGCCAAGCGAG.

This clone was observed at least ten times. The CDR3 end lies 3 residues beyond the end of the read and is filled in from the germline J gene. The gene calls are TRBV2 and TRBJ2-3, with TRBD1 matching 7 bases. J gave up 0 bases and V 7 bases, and 4 bases lay outside the gene matches. The germline V gene has CDR1 SNHLY and CDR2 FYNNEI. The CDR3 consists of 14 residues. This CDR3 reads CASKTGQSTDTQYF. The DNA read from the CDR3 is TGTGCCAGCAAGACGGGACAGAGCACAGATACG.

This clone was recorded many times. The read ends 3 residues before the CDR3 terminus; that terminus is restored from the germline J gene. V and J are TRBV6-2 or TRBV6-3 and TRBJ1-1; D possibly corresponds to TRBD1 (6 bases). The CDR3 extends over 13 amino acids. In germline, CDR1 is MNHEY, CDR2 SVGEGT. Trimming stripped 6 bases from V and 1 base from J, with 9 bases between. The CDR3 bases that were read are TGTGCCAGCAGCAGGACAGCGAACACTGAA. The encoded protein is CASSRTANTE. The full CDR3 protein reads CASSRTANTEAFF.

This clone came up many times. The read finishes 3 residues shy of the CDR3 end, and the germline J gene is used to complete it. The genes are TRBV20-1 and TRBJ2-3; a weak D match, TRBD2 (5 bases). Germline assignment: CDR1 DFQATT and CDR2 SNEGSKA (reference sequence). The CDR3 covers 11 residues. Trimming took off 3 bases at V and 8 bases at J, with 9 bases between the two ends. This CDR3 reads CSASIAGTQYF. The sequenced CDR3 bases are TGCAGTGCTAGCATCGCGGGTACG.